The 25 T cell receptor beta chains below all came from one sample that was sequenced in a study of T cell responses to AZD1222 COVID-19 vaccine. The repertoire was sequenced with immunoSEQ multiplex PCR; TCRdb's copy has only in-frame clones and lacks some. The sample has approximately 70,000 clones; roughly 84% are singletons. Sequences were derived from peripheral blood, sampled on day 0 of AZD1222 vaccination. The receptors were gathered from an adult in good health.

The rearrangement uses TRBV2 and TRBJ2-3, with D perhaps TRBD2 (6 bases). Germline lookup yields CDR1 SNHLY and CDR2 FYNNEI. The CDR3 consists of 15 residues. V lost 2 bases and J lost 4, with 13 bases in between. CDR3 coding DNA: TGTGCCAGCAGTGAATATCGCGGGGCCGCAGATACGCAGTATTTT. Protein sequence: CASSEYRGAADTQYF.

V usage is TRBV7-2 and J usage is TRBJ2-7; D might be TRBD1 (6 bases). Deletions cut 7 bases from V and 3 bases from J, with 13 bases between. Germline-derived CDR1 and CDR2 are SGHTA and FQGNSA. The CDR3 spans 13 residues. CDR3 DNA sequence: TGTGCCAGCACCCAGGGGATCCGCTACGAGCAGTACTTC. Its protein is CASTQGIRYEQYF.

The chain carries TRBV15 and TRBJ1-4; TRBD1 matches at 9 bases. The CDR3 totals 14 residues. V trimming: 3 bases; J trimming: 7 bases; junction bases outside the gene matches: 3. Germline CDR1 LNHNV, CDR2 YYDKDF (reference sequence). The CDR3 nucleotides are TGTGCCACCAGCAGTACAGGGGGCATTGAAAAACTGTTTTTT. Translation: CATSSTGGIEKLFF.

This rearrangement joins TRBV27 to TRBJ2-7; TRBD2 is a possible D gene (5 bases). Germline V gene lookup returns CDR1 MNHEY and CDR2 SMNVEV (reference sequence). Trimming removed 2 bases from V and 5 bases from J, with 16 bases in between. The CDR3 covers 15 residues. CDR3 nucleotides: TGTGCCAGCAGTTTAACGCTATATAGAGGGAACGAGCAGTACTTC. This translates into CASSLTLYRGNEQYF.

The rearrangement uses TRBV14 and TRBJ1-4; 11 bases match TRBD1. V was clipped by 8 bases and J by 7 bases; unmatched bases: 3. Germline V lookup: CDR1 SGHDN, CDR2 FVKESK. The CDR3 consists of 13 residues. CDR3 amino acids: CASCGTGGEKLFF. In DNA, the CDR3 is TGTGCCAGCTGTGGGACAGGGGGTGAAAAACTGTTTTTT. Full variable domain (outside the CDR3, taken from reference TRBV14 and TRBJ1-4): EAGVTQFPSHSVIEKGQTVTLRCDPISGHDNLYWYRRVMGKEIKFLLHFVKESKQDESGMPNNRFLAERTGGTYSTLKVQPAELEDSGVYFCASCGTGGEKLFFGSGTQLSVL.

The rearrangement links TRBV10-3 to TRBJ1-1, with D possibly being TRBD1 (5 bases). V was pared by 10 bases and J by 7 bases, with 16 bases between. In germline, CDR1 is ENHRY, CDR2 SYGVKD. This CDR3 has 12 residues. In DNA form, the CDR3 reads TGTGCCACCGGCGGGGGAGGCGGTGAAGCTTTCTTT. Translation gives CATGGGGGEAFF.

This chain connects TRBV4-1 to TRBJ2-1; D call uncertain. V was clipped by 1 base and J by 6 bases, with 4 bases between them. In germline, CDR1 is MGHRA, CDR2 YSYEKL. This CDR3 region has 12 residues. The CDR3 DNA reads TGCGCCAGCAGCCAAGCTTCCAATGAGCAGTTCTTC. It specifies CASSQASNEQFF.

The sample holds a few counts of this clone. This sequence joins TRBV4-2 and TRBJ1-2; TRBD1 is a possible D gene (5 bases). V lost 4 bases, J lost 4 bases, and 25 bases lay in between. The germline V gene has CDR1 LGHNA and CDR2 YNFKEQ. The CDR3 has 18 residues. The DNA of the CDR3 is TGTGCCAGCAGCCGGTCGGCAGGGACCTCACTGTACTCCTATGGCTACACCTTC. This translates into CASSRSAGTSLYSYGYTF.

J is TRBJ2-2 and V is TRBV29-1; TRBD1 agrees at 8 bases. CDR1 is SQVTM, CDR2 ANQGSEA, per germline. This CDR3 comprises 15 residues. Trimming cost V 4 bases and J 2 bases; bases outside gene matches: 6. The CDR3 region has the DNA TGCAGCGTTGCAGGGGGCCACGCAAACACCGGGGAGCTGTTTTTT. Protein sequence: CSVAGGHANTGELFF.

This clone appeared once. V is TRBV18 and J is TRBJ1-2; possibly TRBD1 for D (5 bases). The V and J ends lost 9 bases and 2 bases respectively, with 13 bases between them. The CDR3 is 13 amino acids. In germline, CDR1 is KGHSH, CDR2 LQKENI. The CDR3 nucleotides read TGTGCCAGTGGCAGGGCAGCCAACTATGGCTACACCTTC. It codes for CASGRAANYGYTF.

This rearrangement joins TRBV5-5 to TRBJ2-2, with a tentative D call TRBD2 (5 bases). The V end lost 4 bases, the J end lost 0 bases, and 16 bases lay between the germline ends. The CDR3 totals 17 residues. Germline loops: CDR1 SGHKS, CDR2 YYEKEE (reference sequence). The CDR3 sequence is CASSRGLSVANTGELFF. CDR3 sequence (DNA): TGTGCCAGCAGCCGGGGTCTAAGCGTTGCGAACACCGGGGAGCTGTTTTTT. Combining the CDR3 with reference TRBV5-5 and TRBJ2-2 gives the whole variable domain DAGVTQSPTHLIKTRGQQVTLRCSPISGHKSVSWYQQVLGQGPQFIFQYYEKEERGRGNFPDRFSARQFPNYSSELNVNALLLGDSALYLCASSRGLSVANTGELFFGEGSRLTVL.

V and J are TRBV7-2 and TRBJ1-6; 9 bases are shared with TRBD1. Germline CDR1 and CDR2: SGHTA and FQGNSA. With V trimmed by 2 bases and J by 9 bases, 8 bases remained unmatched. The CDR3 spans 16 residues. CDR3 loop: CASSLQTQGAGSPLHF. Written as DNA, the CDR3 is TGTGCCAGCAGCTTACAGACACAGGGGGCGGGTTCACCCCTCCACTTT.

The chain carries TRBV19 and TRBJ1-2; D gene unclear. The germline V gene encodes CDR1 LNHDA and CDR2 SQIVND (reference sequence). Trimming cost V 0 bases and J 0 bases, with 5 bases left between them. The CDR3 covers 14 residues. The CDR3 loop reads CASSIEAANYGYTF. CDR3 DNA sequence: TGTGCCAGTAGTATAGAAGCGGCTAACTATGGCTACACCTTC.

The chain joins TRBV2 to TRBJ2-5, with 7 bases lining up with TRBD1. CDR1 and CDR2 from the germline V gene are SNHLY and FYNNEI. After removal of 7 bases from V and 0 bases from J, the junction contained 8 bases not matched to a gene. The CDR3 totals 15 residues. The CDR3, as DNA: TGTGCCAGCACCTTACAGGGGCCCAACCAAGAGACCCAGTACTTC. It encodes CASTLQGPNQETQYF.

The genes are TRBV2 and TRBJ2-7; D not resolved. The CDR3 totals 12 residues. Germline CDR1 SNHLY, CDR2 FYNNEI. Trimming removed 6 bases at V and 4 bases at J, with 10 bases between. DNA of the CDR3: TGTGCCAGCAGCAGAGATCCTTACGAGCAGTACTTC. It yields the protein CASSRDPYEQYF.

This clone has only one observation. This chain links TRBV25-1 with TRBJ1-2, with TRBD1 matching 8 bases. V lost 5 bases and J lost 5; bases outside the gene matches: 4. This CDR3 is 13 amino acids long. Per germline, CDR1 MGHDK and CDR2 SYGVNS. CDR3 residues: CASSPQGAYGYTF. The DNA for the CDR3 is TGTGCCAGCAGTCCTCAGGGGGCGTATGGCTACACCTTC.

This clone was counted a single time. This rearrangement joins TRBV5-1 to TRBJ2-1, with D perhaps assigned TRBD1 or TRBD2 (6 bases each). The CDR3 totals 15 residues. V gave up 6 bases and J gave up 5 bases, with 18 bases separating them. The germline V gene has CDR1 SGHRS and CDR2 YFSETQ. DNA for the CDR3: TGCGCCAGCAAGTTGTGGGGGGCCGTCCACAATGAGCAGTTCTTC. The encoded protein is CASKLWGAVHNEQFF.

The chain recombines TRBV7-3 with TRBJ2-1; TRBD2 might be the D (6 bases). Trimming removed 0 bases from V and 4 bases from J, with 13 bases in between. The CDR3 consists of 16 residues. Germline values: CDR1 SGHTA, CDR2 FQGTGA. Here the CDR3 reads CASSLTFAGPYNEQFF. CDR3 sequence (DNA): TGTGCCAGCAGCTTAACGTTCGCGGGACCTTACAATGAGCAGTTCTTC.

CDR3 DNA sequence: TGTGCCAGCAGTGAAGCAGAGACAGGGGGCGGATCACCCCTCCACTTT. It translates to CASSEAETGGGSPLHF. The chain links TRBV6-1 to TRBJ1-6; TRBD1 matches at 10 bases. V gave up 0 bases and J gave up 10 bases; unmatched junction bases: 6. CDR3 length: 16 amino acids. CDR1 and CDR2 (germline): MNHNS, SASEGT.

This sequence joins TRBV29-1 and TRBJ2-2; D might be TRBD1 (6 bases). Germline V gene lookup returns CDR1 SQVTM and CDR2 ANQGSEA. Trimming left V 5 bases short and J 8 bases short, with 15 bases between. The CDR3 covers 13 residues. The CDR3 loop reads CSVLGQSRGELFF. Here the CDR3 DNA reads TGCAGCGTTCTTGGACAGTCGAGGGGGGAGCTGTTTTTT.

The genes are TRBV30 and TRBJ2-3; 7 bases map to TRBD1. The junction had 6 bases not matched to a gene; V was cut back by 2 bases and J by 4 bases. This CDR3 comprises 14 residues. Germline V gives CDR1 GTSNPN, CDR2 SVGIG (reference sequence). The CDR3 is CAWSSPGGADTQYF. The CDR3 DNA sequence: TGTGCCTGGAGTTCTCCAGGGGGTGCAGATACGCAGTATTTT.

This chain links TRBV28 with TRBJ1-2; D is unresolved. Between the trimmed V and J ends, which lost 5 bases and 2 bases, there was a span of 15 bases. Germline-derived CDR1 and CDR2 are MDHEN and SYDVKM. The CDR3 totals 15 residues. The CDR3 is CASSPAKAFNYGYTF. CDR3 coding DNA: TGTGCCAGCAGTCCCGCGAAGGCATTCAACTATGGCTACACCTTC.

The rearrangement links TRBV6-5 to TRBJ1-2, with a tentative D call TRBD1 (6 bases). This CDR3 has 15 amino acids. CDR1 and CDR2 from the germline V gene are MNHEY and SVGAGI. V lost 7 bases and J lost 1, with 16 bases in between. The CDR3 reads CASTTIGTFNYGYTF. The CDR3 DNA reads TGTGCCAGCACCACAATAGGGACATTTAACTATGGCTACACCTTC.

The CDR3 DNA follows: TGTGCCAGCAGCCAAATCCCTGGACAGGTCCCTGAAGCTTTCTTT. Its translation is CASSQIPGQVPEAFF. The V gene is TRBV3-1 (or the pseudogene TRBV3-2), the J gene TRBJ1-1, with 7 bases that match TRBD1. CDR1 is LGHDT and CDR2 is YNNKEL in the germline V gene (reference sequence). V dropped 2 bases and J dropped 6; count of bases not matched to a gene: 9. CDR3 length: 15 amino acids.

The chain couples TRBV28 to TRBJ1-5; D ambiguous. Germline-derived CDR1 and CDR2 are MDHEN and SYDVKM. CDR3 length equals 14 residues. Trimming removed 7 bases from V and 3 bases from J, with 13 bases in between. The CDR3 DNA reads as TGTGCCAGCACCGGGCTACCTTACAATCAGCCCCAGCATTTT. This gives the protein CASTGLPYNQPQHF.